This is a list of T cell receptor beta chains from one sample in a study of CD8 T cells in ankylosing spondylitis. MiXCR, run by TCRdb on the 5' RACE reads, gives a single entry per CDR3 protein. The sample yields 300,000 to 350,000 distinct CDR3 sequences, roughly 20% seen once. Input material: blood, either unsorted or a sorted T cell fraction (not recorded which). The receptors come from a female donor with ankylosing spondylitis or in good health (not recorded which). CDR3s include the opening cysteine and the closing phenylalanine or tryptophan. The D gene is left open where the match is weak. Size is omitted from some rows. Given values are once, few, many or a class for expanded clones.

>NA|TRBD1|TRBV7-9|TRBJ2-1
TGTGCCAGCAGCTGGGACAGGCACAATGAGCAGTTCTTC
CASSWDRHNEQFF
>many|NA|TRBV7-9|TRBJ2-3
TGTGCCGGCAGACAGGGAGGGGCAGATACGCAGTATTTT
CAGRQGGADTQYF
>NA|NA|TRBV12-3/TRBV12-4|TRBJ2-2
TGTGCCAGCAGTTCACCTACGAACACCGGGGAGCTGTTTTTT
CASSSPTNTGELFF
>few|NA|TRBV6-1|TRBJ2-2
TGTGCCAGCAGCCCTTCTCCCTCCACCGGGGAGCTGTTTTTT
CASSPSPSTGELFF
>few|TRBD2|TRBV19|TRBJ2-7
TGTGCTACGCGGAAGAAGCGGGACTCCTACGAGCAGTACTTC
CATRKKRDSYEQYF
>NA|NA|TRBV7-8|TRBJ2-1
TGTGCCAGCAGCCAGACTAGGAGGTACAATGAGCAGTTCTTC
CASSQTRRYNEQFF
>NA|NA|TRBV4-1|TRBJ2-7
TGCGCCAGCAGCCAAGATCTAGGTTACGAGCAGTACTTC
CASSQDLGYEQYF
>once|TRBD1|TRBV5-6|TRBJ2-1
TGTGCCAGCAGCTTGGCCCCTTCTCCAGGGGGAGAGCAGTTCTTC
CASSLAPSPGGEQFF
>many|NA|TRBV5-1|TRBJ2-2
TGCGCCAGCAGCTTGGAGGCGAACACCGGGGAGCTGTTTTTT
CASSLEANTGELFF
>few|NA|TRBV15|TRBJ2-7
TGTGCCACCAGCAAGTCGGCCCAGGCGGCCTACGAGCAGTACTTC
CATSKSAQAAYEQYF
>few|NA|TRBV5-1|TRBJ2-7
TGCGCCAGCAGCTTGGTGGTTGGGACCCGCCGGGGCGAGCAGTACTTC
CASSLVVGTRRGEQYF
>many|TRBD1|TRBV29-1|TRBJ2-1
TGCAGCGTTACAAGATCGACAGGGGGAAATGAGCAGTTCTTC
CSVTRSTGGNEQFF
>NA|NA|TRBV10-3|TRBJ2-3
TGTGCCATCAGGAACGGCGGTAGCACATATACGCAGTATTTT
CAIRNGGSTYTQYF
>NA|TRBD1|TRBV20-1|TRBJ2-4
TGCAGTGGATCGACAGGGGGCCCCTCCGGGGGCAAAAACATTCAGTACTTC
CSGSTGGPSGGKNIQYF
>few|TRBD2|TRBV4-3|TRBJ2-1
TGCGCCAGCAGCCAAGATTACAGGGTAGCGGGAGCGAGCTCCTACAATGAGCAGTTCTTC
CASSQDYRVAGASSYNEQFF
>many|NA|TRBV12-3/TRBV12-4|TRBJ2-5
TGTGCCAGCAGTCACAGGGAGACCCAGTACTTC
CASSHRETQYF
>few|TRBD1|TRBV6-1|TRBJ2-5
TGTGCCAGCAGAGAGAGGGGGCGCGGGGAGACCCAGTACTTC
CASRERGRGETQYF
>NA|NA|TRBV19|TRBJ2-6
TGTGCCAGTAGTCAGGGGCCCGGGGCCAACGTCCTGACTTTC
CASSQGPGANVLTF
>once|TRBD2|TRBV9|TRBJ2-7
TGTGCCAGCAGCGGCGGACTAGCGGGAGACTACGAGCAGTACTTC
CASSGGLAGDYEQYF
>NA|NA|TRBV11-2|TRBJ1-1
TGTGCCAGCAGCCTCTTGCGGGGGAAGGGCACTGAAGCTTTCTTT
CASSLLRGKGTEAFF
>many|NA|TRBV12-3/TRBV12-4|TRBJ2-5
TGTGCCAGCAGTTCGTACTCAGGCTACCAAGAGACCCAGTACTTC
CASSSYSGYQETQYF
>few|NA|TRBV11-1|TRBJ2-3
TGTGCCAGCAGCTTAGTTGGGAGTGGCACAGATACGCAGTATTTT
CASSLVGSGTDTQYF
>NA|NA|TRBV11-2|TRBJ2-5
TGTGCCAGCAGCCCATATAGGGCTACCGGGCCGGGGACCCAGTACTTC
CASSPYRATGPGTQYF
>NA|NA|TRBV5-1|TRBJ2-7
TGCGCCAGCAGCTTGGACACAGGGTTGTACGAGCAGTACTTC
CASSLDTGLYEQYF
>NA|TRBD2|TRBV20-1|TRBJ2-1
TGCAGTGCTGCGGGGGGTCTAGTCTACAATGAGCAGTTCTTC
CSAAGGLVYNEQFF
>NA|TRBD1|TRBV6-5|TRBJ2-2
TGTGCCAGCAGTTACTCGCACAGGGGTTGGGAGACCGGGGAGCTGTTTTTT
CASSYSHRGWETGELFF
>few|NA|TRBV5-1|TRBJ2-2
TGCGCCAGCAGCCCGGGGGTCCGGGGGCCCGGGGAGCTGTTTTTT
CASSPGVRGPGELFF
>NA|NA|TRBV29-1|TRBJ2-7
TGCAGCGCGAGACAGGGATCGGGAGGACACGAGCAGTACTTC
CSARQGSGGHEQYF
>NA|NA|TRBV20-1|TRBJ1-5
TGCAGTGCTAGAGCCCCCGTGGTAAATCAGCCCCAGCATTTT
CSARAPVVNQPQHF
>NA|NA|TRBV7-2|TRBJ1-5
TGTGCCAGCAGCCCCAGCGGAGGTGGTCAGCCCCAGCATTTT
CASSPSGGGQPQHF
>few|NA|TRBV7-2|TRBJ1-5
TGTGCCAGCAGCGTAAGGGGGGGGGGCAATCAGCCCCAGCATTTT
CASSVRGGGNQPQHF
>few|NA|TRBV4-3|TRBJ2-7
TGCGCCAGCAGCCAAGAGAAAGAATCCTACGAGCAGTACTTC
CASSQEKESYEQYF
>NA|NA|TRBV4-3|TRBJ2-1
TGCGCCAGCAGCCAAGATGGGGCAAGGGGCAATGAGCAGTTCTTC
CASSQDGARGNEQFF
>few|NA|TRBV29-1|TRBJ1-1
TGCAGCGTTGAAGGGGAGTACGGAGCCATGAACACTGAAGCTTTCTTT
CSVEGEYGAMNTEAFF
>NA|NA|TRBV5-1|TRBJ1-1
TGCGCCAGCAGCTTGAATGGGGTGAGGACTGAAGCTTTCTTT
CASSLNGVRTEAFF
>NA|NA|TRBV7-9|TRBJ2-2
TGTGCCAGCAGCTTCCCCAGGGGCGCGAACACCGGGGAGCTGTTTTTT
CASSFPRGANTGELFF
>NA|TRBD2|TRBV20-1|TRBJ2-1
TGCAGTGCTACACCGGGACTAGCGGGGCCGGTTGAGCAGTTCTTC
CSATPGLAGPVEQFF
>few|NA|TRBV7-6|TRBJ2-5
TGTGCCAGCAGCCCCCCCGGGCGAGAGACCCAGTACTTC
CASSPPGRETQYF
>NA|NA|TRBV10-2|TRBJ2-3
TGCGCCAGCAGTGACGATAGCGGCCGCACAGATACGCAGTATTTT
CASSDDSGRTDTQYF
>NA|TRBD2|TRBV7-9|TRBJ2-2
TGTGCCAGCAGCTTCGGACTAGCGGGTGCGAACACCGGGGAGCTGTTTTTT
CASSFGLAGANTGELFF
>NA|NA|TRBV7-2|TRBJ2-7
TGTGCCAGCAGCCTACATGGGCGAAGCTCCGACGAGCAGTACTTC
CASSLHGRSSDEQYF
>few|NA|TRBV11-1|TRBJ2-4
TGTGCCAGCAGTCCTTATAATATGGGCCTACTAGCCAAAAACATTCAGTACTTC
CASSPYNMGLLAKNIQYF
>NA|NA|TRBV9|TRBJ2-5
TGTGCCAGCAGCGTAGGGACCACCAGCGGAACCCAGTACTTC
CASSVGTTSGTQYF
>NA|TRBD2|TRBV10-3|TRBJ2-1
TGTGCCATCAGTGTGGCGGGAGCTAATAGGGACGGTGAGCAGTTCTTC
CAISVAGANRDGEQFF
>few|NA|TRBV9|TRBJ2-1
TGTGCCAGCAGCCCGGGGGGGACAGAAAACAATGAGCAGTTCTTC
CASSPGGTENNEQFF
>few|NA|TRBV6-2/TRBV6-3|TRBJ2-2
TGTGCCAGCAGTTACTATGCGAACACCGGGGAGCTGTTTTTT
CASSYYANTGELFF
>few|NA|TRBV10-3|TRBJ2-3
TGTGCCACCTCGTCAGGGCCCGACACAGATACGCAGTATTTT
CATSSGPDTDTQYF
>NA|TRBD2|TRBV11-2|TRBJ2-1
TGTGCCAGCGTACTTACCCAGCGGGAGTACAATGAGCAGTTCTTC
CASVLTQREYNEQFF
>few|NA|TRBV20-1|TRBJ2-7
TGCAGTGCTAGTACGGAACTCTACGAGCAGTACTTC
CSASTELYEQYF
>few|NA|TRBV20-1|TRBJ2-7
TGCAGTGCGTCCCTCCGTTACTACGAGCAGTACTTC
CSASLRYYEQYF
>once|NA|TRBV20-1|TRBJ2-7
TGCAGTGCTAGAGATCAGACTACCCTCGAGCAGTACTTC
CSARDQTTLEQYF
>NA|NA|TRBV6-6|TRBJ1-4
TGTGCCAGCAGTACGGACACGAATGAAAAACTGTTTTTT
CASSTDTNEKLFF
>few|TRBD1|TRBV12-3/TRBV12-4|TRBJ2-4
TGTGCCAGCAGTCCCGGGACAGGCAAAAACATTCAGTACTTC
CASSPGTGKNIQYF